The 17 T cell receptor beta chains below were found in one sample sequenced in a study of T-cell reconstitution after alpha-beta-depleted transplantation in children. Unique molecular identifiers were built into the TCRbeta library. TCRdb reprocessed the PCR reads with MiXCR, giving one entry per CDR3 protein. Of 450,000 to 600,000 distinct CDR3 sequences listed, approximately 20% were seen once; the top ten hold 3.3%. The sequences come from PBMCs from the stem cell graft donor, collected from the stem cell graft. These receptors all come from a human donor who donated a stem cell graft to a child with acute lymphoblastic leukemia.

This clonotype was detected only a few times. This chain links TRBV5-6 with TRBJ1-4; no definite D call. CDR3 size: 15 residues. From germline, CDR1 is SGHDT and CDR2 YYEEEE. The V and J ends lost 0 bases and 5 bases respectively, with 11 bases between them. CDR3 amino acids: CASSLAPRLNEKLFF. The CDR3 DNA sequence: TGTGCCAGCAGCTTGGCCCCCAGGTTGAATGAAAAACTGTTTTTT.

In this sample, this clonotype turned up a few times. The genes are TRBV20-1 and TRBJ2-5; D possibly uses TRBD1 or TRBD2 (6 bases each). The germline V and J ends were trimmed by 7 bases and 5 bases, with 20 bases remaining between them. Looked up from germline, CDR1 is DFQATT and CDR2 is SNEGSKA (reference sequence). The length of the CDR3 is 14 residues. CDR3 nucleotide sequence: TGCAGTGTCAATCAAGGGGGGTTAGTGGAGACCCAGTACTTC. Protein: CSVNQGGLVETQYF.

The chain combines TRBV20-1 with TRBJ2-5; 7 bases fit TRBD2. After removal of 0 bases from V and 5 bases from J, the junction contained 15 bases not matched to a gene. CDR1 is DFQATT, CDR2 SNEGSKA, per germline (reference sequence). The CDR3 runs 17 residues. The CDR3 bases are TGCAGTGCTAGAGATCGGGGCCCAGGCCCCGGGGGGGAGACCCAGTACTTC. Protein sequence: CSARDRGPGPGGETQYF.

This clonotype was seen a few times. The rearrangement uses TRBV2 and TRBJ2-4, with no clear D. The CDR3 contains 16 residues. V was pared by 0 bases and J by 3 bases, with 12 bases between. Looked up from germline, CDR1 is SNHLY and CDR2 is FYNNEI. The CDR3 DNA is TGTGCCAGCAGTGAAGCAGTCCTAAATGGCAAAAACATTCAGTACTTC. This codes for CASSEAVLNGKNIQYF.

The chain is built from TRBV15 and TRBJ2-3, with TRBD1 matching 7 bases. Germline assignment: CDR1 LNHNV and CDR2 YYDKDF (reference sequence). The V segment lost 3 bases and the J segment 5 bases; nucleotides outside the gene matches: 5. This CDR3 has 14 residues. CDR3 coding DNA: TGTGCCACCAGCAGCGACAGGGCCCTAGATACGCAGTATTTT. It specifies CATSSDRALDTQYF.

This rearrangement joins TRBV7-8 to TRBJ2-7; tentative D call: TRBD1 (6 bases). Deletions cut 2 bases from V and 2 bases from J, with 16 bases between. Germline V gives CDR1 SGHVS, CDR2 FQNEAQ. The CDR3 runs to 16 residues. The CDR3 spells CASSLRSDSATYEQYF. CDR3 nucleotides: TGTGCCAGCAGCTTACGCTCGGACAGTGCCACCTACGAGCAGTACTTC.

V is TRBV10-2 and J is TRBJ2-1; D might be TRBD1 or TRBD2, each matching 5 bases. The CDR3 is 15 amino acids. Germline loops: CDR1 WSHSY, CDR2 SAAADI. Trimming took 3 bases from V and 8 from J, leaving 17 bases between them. CDR3 DNA: TGCGCCAGCAGTGACTCCGGGACCCCAAAGGATGAGCAGTTCTTC. This encodes CASSDSGTPKDEQFF.

The rearrangement joins TRBV6-1 to TRBJ1-5, with 9 bases identical to TRBD1. The CDR3 is 14 amino acids. The germline V gene encodes CDR1 MNHNS and CDR2 SASEGT. The junction had 7 bases not matched to a gene; V was cut back by 6 bases and J by 7 bases. The CDR3 spells CASREGQGRQPQHF. The CDR3 DNA reads TGTGCCAGCAGGGAGGGACAGGGCAGACAGCCCCAGCATTTT.

This clonotype has only a few counts. The chain uses TRBV5-1 and TRBJ1-4; 9 bases align to TRBD1. V lost 3 bases and J lost 3; bases outside the gene matches: 3. The CDR3 loop spans 15 amino acids. Germline V lookup: CDR1 SGHRS, CDR2 YFSETQ. The CDR3 nucleotides are TGCGCCAGCAGCTGGGACAGGGCCGCTAATGAAAAACTGTTTTTT. This translates into CASSWDRAANEKLFF.

The chain is built from TRBV5-1 and TRBJ2-3; tentative D call: TRBD1 (5 bases). The CDR3 is 13 amino acids. Germline CDR1 is SGHRS and CDR2 is YFSETQ. V was cut by 5 bases and J by 3 bases, with 10 bases left in between. The CDR3 protein is CASSLRQTDTQYF. CDR3 bases: TGCGCCAGCAGTCTAAGACAGACAGATACGCAGTATTTT.

This rearrangement joins TRBV12-3 or TRBV12-4 to TRBJ2-2; the match to TRBD2 covers 12 bases. The CDR3 length is 15 residues. After removal of 6 bases from V and 7 bases from J, the junction contained 6 bases not matched to a gene. CDR3 protein: CASSRLAGEGGELFF. The DNA of the CDR3 is TGTGCCAGCAGCAGACTAGCGGGAGAGGGCGGGGAGCTGTTTTTT.

This clonotype was found many times. This rearrangement joins TRBV12-3 or TRBV12-4 to TRBJ1-1; D not resolved. CDR3 length equals 17 residues. Trimming removed 1 base at V and 5 bases at J, with 20 bases between. The CDR3 DNA sequence: TGTGCCAGCAGTTTAGTAGGGCACGCGGACCTGGATACTGAAGCTTTCTTT. Its protein is CASSLVGHADLDTEAFF.

The rearrangement joins TRBV15 to TRBJ2-3, with D tentatively TRBD2 (6 bases). CDR1 is LNHNV, CDR2 YYDKDF, per germline (reference sequence). The CDR3 sequence is 12 residues long. The V gene lost 2 bases and the J gene lost 10 bases, with 10 bases spanning the gap. The CDR3 loop is CATSRLASSQYF. In DNA form, the CDR3 reads TGTGCCACCAGCAGACTAGCGTCCTCGCAGTATTTT.

V is TRBV19 and J is TRBJ1-5; D uncertain. CDR1 is LNHDA, CDR2 SQIVND, per germline (reference sequence). There are 15 residues in the CDR3. V was cut by 4 bases and J by 7 bases, with 17 bases left in between. The DNA of the CDR3 is TGTGCCAGTAGTAGCTGGATAGGGATGGGCCAGCCCCAGCATTTT. It is translated as CASSSWIGMGQPQHF.

The chain couples TRBV25-1 to TRBJ2-3; no clear D gene. Germline V gives CDR1 MGHDK, CDR2 SYGVNS. Trimming cost V 8 bases and J 5 bases, with 8 bases left between them. CDR3 length: 11 residues. The CDR3 is CASRVKDTQYF. CDR3 DNA sequence: TGTGCCAGCCGTGTCAAAGATACGCAGTATTTT.

There are a few counts of this clonotype. The rearrangement uses TRBV12-3 or TRBV12-4 and TRBJ1-1; D ambiguous. CDR3 size: 13 residues. V lost 3 bases and J lost 8, with 13 bases in between. CDR3: CASSFRENREAFF. The CDR3 DNA reads as TGTGCCAGCAGTTTTCGGGAAAACCGGGAAGCTTTCTTT.

The chain recombines TRBV7-9 with TRBJ1-2; TRBD1 aligns across 8 bases. The CDR3 contains 16 residues. CDR1 and CDR2 (germline): SEHNR, FQNEAQ (reference sequence). With V trimmed by 5 bases and J by 7 bases, 15 bases remained unmatched. The CDR3 DNA is TGTGCCAGCAGCATCGGGACAGGCCAACTTTCGGCTGGCTACACCTTC. This encodes CASSIGTGQLSAGYTF.